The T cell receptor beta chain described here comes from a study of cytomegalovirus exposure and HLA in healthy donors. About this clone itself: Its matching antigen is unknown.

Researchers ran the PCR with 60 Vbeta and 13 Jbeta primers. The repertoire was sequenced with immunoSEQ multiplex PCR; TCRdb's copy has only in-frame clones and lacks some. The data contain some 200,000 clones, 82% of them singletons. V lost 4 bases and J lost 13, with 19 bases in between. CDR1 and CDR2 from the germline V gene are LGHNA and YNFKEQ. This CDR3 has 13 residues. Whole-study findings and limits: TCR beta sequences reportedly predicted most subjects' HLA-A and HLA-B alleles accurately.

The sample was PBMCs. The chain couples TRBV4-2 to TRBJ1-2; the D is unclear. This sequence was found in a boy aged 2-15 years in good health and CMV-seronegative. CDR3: CASSPLVLTSPTF. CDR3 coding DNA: TGTGCCAGCAGCCCCCTAGTCCTCACCTCGCCCACCTTC.